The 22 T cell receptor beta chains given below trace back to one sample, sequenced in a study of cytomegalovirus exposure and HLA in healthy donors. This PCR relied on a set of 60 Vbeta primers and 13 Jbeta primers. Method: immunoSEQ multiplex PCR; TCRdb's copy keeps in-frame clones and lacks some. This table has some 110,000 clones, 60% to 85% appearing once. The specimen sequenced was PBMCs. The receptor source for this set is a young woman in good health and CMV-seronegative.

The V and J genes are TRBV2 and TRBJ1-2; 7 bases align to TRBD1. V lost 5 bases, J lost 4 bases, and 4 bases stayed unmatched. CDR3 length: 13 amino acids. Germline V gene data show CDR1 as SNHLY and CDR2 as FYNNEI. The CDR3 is CASSPGQLYGYTF. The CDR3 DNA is TGTGCCAGCAGTCCGGGACAGCTCTATGGCTACACCTTC.

This CDR3 reads CASSSGIPGQARGDTF. CDR3 sequence (DNA): TGTGCCAGCAGTTCTGGGATACCGGGACAGGCGCGAGGGGACACCTTC. The chain couples TRBV6-5 to TRBJ1-2; 8 bases agree with TRBD1. The CDR3 is made up of 16 amino acids. J gave up 12 bases and V 4 bases, and 19 bases lay outside the gene matches. CDR1 is MNHEY and CDR2 is SVGAGI in the germline V gene.

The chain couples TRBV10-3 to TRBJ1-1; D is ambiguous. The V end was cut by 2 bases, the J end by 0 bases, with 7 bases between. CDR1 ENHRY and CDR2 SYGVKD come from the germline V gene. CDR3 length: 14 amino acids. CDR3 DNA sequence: TGTGCCATCAGTGAGAACAGCATGAACACTGAAGCTTTCTTT. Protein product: CAISENSMNTEAFF.

CDR3 sequence (DNA): TGTGCCAGCAGGGGGACAGGGGATTATAATTCACCCCTCCACTTT. Amino acid sequence: CASRGTGDYNSPLHF. The V gene is TRBV9, the J gene TRBJ1-6, with 10 bases identical to TRBD1. CDR3 length: 15 residues. Germline loops: CDR1 SGDLS, CDR2 YYNGEE. J was trimmed by 4 bases and V by 5 bases; bases with no gene match: 3.

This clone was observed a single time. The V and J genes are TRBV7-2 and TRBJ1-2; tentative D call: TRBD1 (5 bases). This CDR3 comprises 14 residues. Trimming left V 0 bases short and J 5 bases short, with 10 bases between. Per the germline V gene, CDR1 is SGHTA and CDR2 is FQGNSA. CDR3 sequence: CASSLAEPGYGYTF. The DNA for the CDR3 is TGTGCCAGCAGCTTAGCGGAACCAGGGTATGGCTACACCTTC. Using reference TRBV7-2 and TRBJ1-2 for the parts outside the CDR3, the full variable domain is GAGVSQSPSNKVTEKGKDVELRCDPISGHTALYWYRQSLGQGLEFLIYFQGNSAPDKSGLPSDRFSAERTGGSVSTLTIQRTQQEDSAVYLCASSLAEPGYGYTFGSGTRLTVV.

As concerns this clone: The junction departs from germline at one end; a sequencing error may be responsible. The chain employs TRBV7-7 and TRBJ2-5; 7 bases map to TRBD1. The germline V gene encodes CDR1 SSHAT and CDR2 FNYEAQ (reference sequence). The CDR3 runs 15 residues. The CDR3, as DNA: TGTGCTAGCAGCCGCCATCCGGGACAGCAAGAGACCCAGTACTTC. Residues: CASSRHPGQQETQYF.

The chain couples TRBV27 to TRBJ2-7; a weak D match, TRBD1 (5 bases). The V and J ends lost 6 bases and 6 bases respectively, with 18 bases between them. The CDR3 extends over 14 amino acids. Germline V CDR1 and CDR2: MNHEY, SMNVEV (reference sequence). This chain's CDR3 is CASRLGLTQGEQYF. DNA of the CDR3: TGTGCCAGCAGACTGGGCCTAACTCAGGGCGAGCAGTACTTC.

CDR3 in amino acids: CATSRDWLGGVVSEQFF. CDR3 coding DNA: TGTGCCACCAGCAGAGATTGGCTGGGCGGGGTGGTAAGTGAGCAGTTCTTC. The chain employs TRBV15 and TRBJ2-1; tentative D call: TRBD2 (6 bases). The germline V and J ends were trimmed by 0 bases and 9 bases, with 21 bases remaining between them. CDR1 is LNHNV, CDR2 YYDKDF, per germline (reference sequence). This CDR3 is built from 17 residues. Variable domain in full (rest from reference TRBV15 and TRBJ2-1): DAMVIQNPRYQVTQFGKPVTLSCSQTLNHNVMYWYQQKSSQAPKLLFHYYDKDFNNEADTPDNFQSRRPNTSFCFLDIRSPGLGDTAMYLCATSRDWLGGVVSEQFFGPGTRLTVL.

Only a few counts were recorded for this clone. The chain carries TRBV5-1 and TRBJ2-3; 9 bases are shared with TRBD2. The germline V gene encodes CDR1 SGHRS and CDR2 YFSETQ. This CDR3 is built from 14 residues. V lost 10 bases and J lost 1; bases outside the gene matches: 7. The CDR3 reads CASQGGGGTDTQYF. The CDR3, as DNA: TGCGCCTCCCAGGGCGGGGGGGGCACAGATACGCAGTATTTT.

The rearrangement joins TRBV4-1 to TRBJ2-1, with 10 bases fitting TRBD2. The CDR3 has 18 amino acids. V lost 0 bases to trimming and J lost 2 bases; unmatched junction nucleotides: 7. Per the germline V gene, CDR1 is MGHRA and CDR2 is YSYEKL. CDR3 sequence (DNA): TGCGCCAGCAGCCAAGATAAGGAGCGGGGGGGCCCCTACAATGAGCAGTTCTTC. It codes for CASSQDKERGGPYNEQFF.

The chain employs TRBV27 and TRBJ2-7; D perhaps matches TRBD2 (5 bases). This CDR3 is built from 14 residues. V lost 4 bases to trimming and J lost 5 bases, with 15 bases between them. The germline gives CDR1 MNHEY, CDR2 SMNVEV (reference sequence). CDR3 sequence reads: CASSSILRADEQYF. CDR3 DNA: TGTGCCAGCAGTTCCATTCTTCGAGCGGACGAGCAGTACTTC.

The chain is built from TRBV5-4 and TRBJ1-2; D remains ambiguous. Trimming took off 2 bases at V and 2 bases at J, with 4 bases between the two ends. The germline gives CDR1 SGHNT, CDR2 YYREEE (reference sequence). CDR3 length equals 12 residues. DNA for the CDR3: TGTGCCAGCAGCTTAATAAACTATGGCTACACCTTC. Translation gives CASSLINYGYTF.

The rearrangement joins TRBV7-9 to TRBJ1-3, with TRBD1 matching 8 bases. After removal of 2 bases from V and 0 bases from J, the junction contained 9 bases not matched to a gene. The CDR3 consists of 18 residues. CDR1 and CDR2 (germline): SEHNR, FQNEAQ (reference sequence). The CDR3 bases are TGTGCCAGCAGCTTATTGGGACAGGTGTCGAGCTCTGGAAACACCATATATTTT. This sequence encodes CASSLLGQVSSSGNTIYF.

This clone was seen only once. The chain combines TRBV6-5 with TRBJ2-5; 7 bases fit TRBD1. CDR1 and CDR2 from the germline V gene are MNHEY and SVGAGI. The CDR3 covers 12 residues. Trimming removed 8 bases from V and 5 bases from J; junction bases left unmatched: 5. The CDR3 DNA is TGTGCCAGCCATGACAGGGTCGAGACCCAGTACTTC. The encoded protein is CASHDRVETQYF.

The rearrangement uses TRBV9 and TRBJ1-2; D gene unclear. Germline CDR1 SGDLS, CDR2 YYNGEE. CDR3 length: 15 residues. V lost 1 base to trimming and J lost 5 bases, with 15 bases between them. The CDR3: CASSVSPLGVYGYTF. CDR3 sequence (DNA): TGTGCCAGCAGCGTATCCCCCTTGGGAGTTTATGGCTACACCTTC.

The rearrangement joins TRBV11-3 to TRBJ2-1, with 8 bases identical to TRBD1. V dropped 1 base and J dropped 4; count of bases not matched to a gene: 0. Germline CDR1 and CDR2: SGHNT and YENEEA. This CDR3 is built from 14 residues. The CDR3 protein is CASSLGTGYNEQFF. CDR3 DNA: TGTGCCAGCAGCTTAGGGACAGGGTACAATGAGCAGTTCTTC.

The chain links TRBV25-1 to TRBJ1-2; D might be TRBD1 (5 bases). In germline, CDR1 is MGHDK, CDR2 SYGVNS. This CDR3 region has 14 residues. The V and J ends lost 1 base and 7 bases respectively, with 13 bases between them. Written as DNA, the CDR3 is TGTGCCAGCAGTGAATTAGGGGCGGCCCTTGGCTACACCTTC. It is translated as CASSELGAALGYTF.

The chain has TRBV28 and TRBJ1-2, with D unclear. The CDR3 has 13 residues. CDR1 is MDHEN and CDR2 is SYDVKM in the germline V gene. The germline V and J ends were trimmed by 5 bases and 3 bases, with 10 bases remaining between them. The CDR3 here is CASSLQQDYGYTF. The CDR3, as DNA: TGTGCCAGCAGTCTACAGCAGGACTATGGCTACACCTTC.

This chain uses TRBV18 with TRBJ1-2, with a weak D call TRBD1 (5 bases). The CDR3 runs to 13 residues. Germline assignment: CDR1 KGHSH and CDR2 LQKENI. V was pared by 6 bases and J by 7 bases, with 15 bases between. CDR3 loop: CASSDGGLGGYTF. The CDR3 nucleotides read TGTGCCAGCTCGGACGGGGGACTAGGTGGCTACACCTTC.

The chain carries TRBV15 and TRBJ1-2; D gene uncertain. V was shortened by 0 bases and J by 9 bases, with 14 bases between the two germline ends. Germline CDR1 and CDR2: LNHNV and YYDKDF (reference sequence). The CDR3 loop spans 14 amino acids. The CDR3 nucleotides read TGTGCCACCAGCAGAGAGAAAGGCACTAGGCGCTACACCTTC. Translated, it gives CATSREKGTRRYTF.

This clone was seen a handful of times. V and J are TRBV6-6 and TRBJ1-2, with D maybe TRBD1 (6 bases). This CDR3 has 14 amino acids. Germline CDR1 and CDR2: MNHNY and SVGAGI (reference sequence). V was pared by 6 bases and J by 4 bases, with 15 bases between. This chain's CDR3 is CASSALRGTYGYTF. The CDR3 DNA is TGTGCCAGCAGCGCCCTGAGGGGGACCTATGGCTACACCTTC.

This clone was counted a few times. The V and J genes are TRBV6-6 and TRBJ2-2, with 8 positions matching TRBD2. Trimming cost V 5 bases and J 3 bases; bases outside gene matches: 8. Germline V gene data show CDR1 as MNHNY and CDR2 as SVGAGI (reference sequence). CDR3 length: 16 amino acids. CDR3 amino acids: CASSTNGGAHTGELFF. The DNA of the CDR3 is TGTGCCAGCAGTACGAACGGGGGGGCTCACACCGGGGAGCTGTTTTTT.